Listed here are 30 T cell receptor beta chains from one sample, sequenced in a study of post-analysis software for immune sequencing data (dated by TCRdb to about 2015). The antigens for these receptors are not known. To prepare the library, PCR was applied. Sequencing instrument: Illumina HiSeq 2500. To reduce PCR and sequencing biases, unique molecular identifiers were incorporated into the TCR beta cDNA libraries. TCRdb took the public reads, trimmed them with fastp at Q25, ran MiXCR for clone calling and kept in-frame beta chains. Each entry is one CDR3 protein sequence, shown with its most common DNA and genes. A total of about 820,000 distinct CDR3 sequences appear in this sample, roughly 50% of them only once. The top ten constitute under 6% of the sample. What the study reported, not specific to this receptor: Significantly higher frequencies in patients than in controls were found for five or six TRBV segments, including TRBV5-6, TRBV5-1 and TRBV20-1.

What was sequenced was blood. Source of these receptors: a girl between 5 and 17 years old with multiple sclerosis.

The chain carries TRBV10-3 and TRBJ1-1, with D uncertain. Germline CDR1 is ENHRY and CDR2 is SYGVKD. CDR3 length: 12 residues. V shed 5 bases and J shed 5 bases, with 9 bases lying between them. The CDR3 DNA follows: TGTGCCATCAGTTCGTGGGGAACTGAAGCTTTCTTT. Protein product: CAISSWGTEAFF.

This sequence joins TRBV4-1 and TRBJ2-3; 8 nucleotides line up with TRBD2. With 1 base clipped from V and 3 bases from J, the junction kept 9 bases outside the gene matches. The CDR3 runs to 17 residues. CDR1 MGHRA and CDR2 YSYEKL come from the germline V gene. In nucleotides, the CDR3 is TGCGCCAGCAGCCAAGGGGTAGCGGGATGGGGGACAGATACGCAGTATTTT. Protein sequence: CASSQGVAGWGTDTQYF.

This clonotype was seen a few times. The chain is built from TRBV4-1 and TRBJ2-5; a possible D gene is TRBD2 (7 bases). V gave up 3 bases and J gave up 6 bases, with 14 bases separating them. The CDR3 has 14 amino acids. Per the germline V gene, CDR1 is MGHRA and CDR2 is YSYEKL. CDR3 sequence reads: CASSQYREGQTQYF. CDR3 DNA sequence: TGCGCCAGCAGCCAGTACAGGGAGGGTCAGACCCAGTACTTC.

This clonotype has just a few counts. This sequence joins TRBV7-3 and TRBJ1-1; no reliable D call. Looked up from germline, CDR1 is SGHTA and CDR2 is FQGTGA. The CDR3 consists of 10 residues. Trimming removed 8 bases from V and 8 bases from J, with 9 bases in between. In nucleotides, the CDR3 is TGTGCCAGCGGGTTGTCAGAAGCTTTCTTT. Its protein product is CASGLSEAFF.

The V and J genes are TRBV11-2 and TRBJ2-1; 10 nucleotides match TRBD2. The CDR3 loop spans 17 amino acids. Germline trimming cut 0 bases from V and 5 bases from J; bases unmatched to any gene: 7. The germline CDR1 and CDR2 sequences are SGHAT and FQNNGV. CDR3 nucleotides: TGTGCCAGCAGCTTAGATTGGCTAGCGGGAGCGAACAATGAGCAGTTCTTC. Amino acid sequence: CASSLDWLAGANNEQFF.

This clonotype was found a few times. This chain joins TRBV5-1 and TRBJ2-7, with D perhaps TRBD1 or TRBD2 (5 bases each). V lost 0 bases and J 2 bases, leaving 9 bases between the germline ends. The CDR3 has 14 residues. Germline CDR1 is SGHRS and CDR2 is YFSETQ. The CDR3 region has the DNA TGCGCCAGCAGCTTGGAAGGGACCCCCTACGAGCAGTACTTC. Encoded protein: CASSLEGTPYEQYF.

The rearrangement joins TRBV12-3 or TRBV12-4 to TRBJ2-7, with D possibly being TRBD2 (5 bases). This CDR3 comprises 16 residues. V was cut by 3 bases and J by 7 bases, with 22 bases left in between. The CDR3, as DNA: TGTGCCAGCAGTTTGAATTTCTTGGGAGCCCTCGGGGAGCAGTACTTC. It encodes CASSLNFLGALGEQYF.

The J gene is TRBJ2-1, the V gene TRBV29-1, with 13 bases that match TRBD2. Germline V gene data show CDR1 as SQVTM and CDR2 as ANQGSEA. This CDR3 is 17 amino acids long. The V segment lost 3 bases and the J segment 0 bases; nucleotides outside the gene matches: 5. The CDR3 protein is CSVDGTSGELSYNEQFF. CDR3 nucleotides: TGCAGCGTTGATGGGACTAGCGGGGAACTCTCCTACAATGAGCAGTTCTTC.

This rearrangement joins TRBV29-1 to TRBJ1-2, with 7 bases aligning to TRBD1. The CDR3 loop spans 15 amino acids. The V gene end was trimmed by 0 bases and the J gene end by 2 bases; junction bases not matched to a gene: 6. CDR1 SQVTM and CDR2 ANQGSEA come from the germline V gene. The CDR3 nucleotides are TGCAGCGTTGAAGATCGGGAGGGGGCCAACTATGGCTACACCTTC. Translated, it gives CSVEDREGANYGYTF.

The table lists this clonotype with a few counts. V is TRBV18 and J is TRBJ2-1; 11 bases map to TRBD2. Trimming took 5 bases from V and 9 from J; bases not matched to a gene: 6. The CDR3 has 14 amino acids. CDR1 and CDR2 from the germline V gene are KGHSH and LQKENI. In DNA, the CDR3 is TGTGCCAGCTCAGCGACTAGCGGGGCGGGTGAGCAGTTCTTC. Encoded protein: CASSATSGAGEQFF.

This clonotype appeared a few times. V gene TRBV7-3 combines with J gene TRBJ2-4; D call uncertain. V lost 5 bases, J lost 0 bases, and 14 bases lay in between. The CDR3 runs 16 residues. The germline V gene has CDR1 SGHTA and CDR2 FQGTGA. This CDR3 is CASSPQSAPAKNIQYF. CDR3 nucleotide sequence: TGTGCCAGCAGCCCCCAATCAGCGCCAGCCAAAAACATTCAGTACTTC. The full variable domain, its missing parts supplied by reference TRBV7-3 and TRBJ2-4, is GAGVSQTPSNKVTEKGKYVELRCDPISGHTALYWYRQSLGQGPEFLIYFQGTGAADDSGLPNDRFFAVRPEGSVSTLKIQRTERGDSAVYLCASSPQSAPAKNIQYFGAGTRLSVL.

The CDR3 sequence is CASSPGGNSEQYF. CDR3 in DNA: TGTGCCAGCTCACCGGGCGGGAACTCCGAGCAGTACTTC. The genes are TRBV18 and TRBJ2-5; maybe TRBD2 (6 bases). The J call is doubtful: the DNA matches TRBJ2-7 better. Germline-derived CDR1 and CDR2 are KGHSH and LQKENI. This CDR3 is 13 amino acids long.

This clonotype was counted only a few times. This sequence joins TRBV11-1 and TRBJ2-7, with D perhaps TRBD1 (5 bases). V was clipped by 5 bases and J by 7 bases, with 18 bases between them. CDR3 length: 14 amino acids. CDR1 is SGHAT, CDR2 FQDESV, per germline (reference sequence). This CDR3 reads CASSPGSLGSEQYF. The CDR3 DNA follows: TGTGCCAGCAGCCCAGGGTCTTTGGGGTCGGAGCAGTACTTC.

This clonotype was picked up a small number of times. The CDR3 region is CASSGVRGSANSPLHF. CDR3 nucleotides: TGTGCCAGCAGTGGCGTCAGGGGGTCCGCGAATTCACCCCTCCACTTT. The chain recombines TRBV12-3 or TRBV12-4 with TRBJ1-6, with TRBD1 matching over 7 bases. The J segment lost 7 bases and the V segment lost 5 bases, leaving 11 bases of the junction unmatched. The CDR3 loop spans 16 amino acids.

The gene calls are TRBV6-6 and TRBJ1-2; D gene uncertain. Germline values: CDR1 MNHNY, CDR2 SVGAGI (reference sequence). This CDR3 has 14 residues. The V gene lost 2 bases and the J gene lost 2 bases, with 9 bases spanning the gap. Here the CDR3 reads CASSYHPGNYGYTF. Here the CDR3 DNA reads TGTGCCAGCAGTTACCACCCGGGCAACTATGGCTACACCTTC.

The V gene is TRBV7-2, the J gene TRBJ2-3; D uncertain. The CDR3 covers 18 residues. From germline, CDR1 is SGHTA and CDR2 FQGNSA. V was clipped by 0 bases and J by 4 bases, with 20 bases between them. As DNA, the CDR3 is TGTGCCAGCAGCTTAGCACGGCGAGTTCATCTTTTGGCAGATACGCAGTATTTT. It codes for CASSLARRVHLLADTQYF.

The chain links TRBV7-2 to TRBJ2-1; either TRBD1 or TRBD2 may supply D (5 bases each). This CDR3 is 18 amino acids long. Germline V gene data show CDR1 as SGHTA and CDR2 as FQGNSA. Trimming took 5 bases from V and 9 from J, leaving 29 bases between them. The CDR3 sequence: CASSNVGVRGPYAAEQFF. The CDR3 bases are TGTGCCAGCAGCAATGTTGGGGTTCGGGGACCCTACGCGGCTGAGCAGTTCTTC.

The CDR3 DNA reads as TGCAGCGTTGAAGTCCGGGACAGGGCTGAAAAACTGTTTTTT. Its translation: CSVEVRDRAEKLFF. The chain couples TRBV29-1 to TRBJ1-4, with 9 bases matching TRBD1. After removal of 1 base from V and 7 bases from J, the junction contained 4 bases not matched to a gene. The CDR3 consists of 14 residues. Per germline, CDR1 SQVTM and CDR2 ANQGSEA.

This clonotype appeared a single time. CDR3 in amino acids: CAITPSGRAPYEQYF. CDR3 sequence (DNA): TGTGCCATCACCCCTAGCGGGAGGGCCCCCTACGAGCAGTACTTC. The rearrangement links TRBV10-3 to TRBJ2-7, with TRBD2 identical over 12 bases. The trim removed 7 bases at V and 2 bases at J, leaving 6 bases unmatched. The CDR3 contains 15 residues. Germline-derived CDR1 and CDR2 are ENHRY and SYGVKD.

The V call is TRBV12-3 or TRBV12-4, the J call TRBJ2-4; TRBD1 is a possible D gene (5 bases). Trimming took 4 bases from V and 14 from J, leaving 12 bases between them. This CDR3 is built from 11 residues. The CDR3 loop reads CASSSAGPKYF. The CDR3 coding sequence is TGTGCCAGCAGTTCCGCAGGGCCCAAGTACTTC.

This clonotype came up a few times. The V and J genes are TRBV29-1 and TRBJ2-1; 14 bases align to TRBD2. The CDR3 loop spans 14 amino acids. In germline, CDR1 is SQVTM, CDR2 ANQGSEA. V gave up 8 bases and J gave up 3 bases; unmatched junction bases: 3. CDR3 amino acids: CSSGLAGDYNEQFF. In DNA, the CDR3 is TGCAGCTCGGGACTAGCGGGGGACTACAATGAGCAGTTCTTC.

Of note for this clonotype: A much larger clone lies one base from this, so it may be a read error. The V and J genes are TRBV3-1 and TRBJ1-2; D might be TRBD1 (6 bases). Germline CDR1 LGHDT, CDR2 YNNKEL (reference sequence). The CDR3 runs 15 residues. Here the CDR3 reads CASSQAPQGGYDYTF. In nucleotides, the CDR3 is TGTGCCAGCAGCCAAGCCCCACAGGGTGGCTATGACTACACCTTC.

This clonotype was observed a single time. The chain links TRBV5-1 to TRBJ2-4; tentative D call: TRBD1 (6 bases). The DNA end is a closer match to TRBJ2-7, so the J assignment may be wrong. The CDR3 has 13 amino acids. From germline, CDR1 is SGHRS and CDR2 YFSETQ. The CDR3 sequence is CASSLHRDYEQYF. In DNA form, the CDR3 reads TGCGCCAGCAGCTTACACAGGGACTACGAGCAGTACTTC.

The chain recombines TRBV6-6 with TRBJ1-5; maybe TRBD1 (5 bases). The CDR3 runs 15 residues. V lost 8 bases and J 5 bases, leaving 19 bases between the germline ends. Germline CDR1 is MNHNY and CDR2 is SVGAGI (reference sequence). CDR3: CASRESRADYQPQHF. For the CDR3, the DNA is TGTGCCAGCCGTGAGAGCAGGGCCGATTATCAGCCCCAGCATTTT.

A remark on this clonotype: An end of the junction does not agree with germline; a read error may underlie this. This rearrangement joins TRBV6-2 or TRBV6-3 to TRBJ2-7; D possibly corresponds to TRBD1 (6 bases). Per germline, CDR1 MNHEY and CDR2 SVGEGT. This CDR3 has 14 amino acids. DNA of the CDR3: TGTACCAGCAGCCATCGGACAGTCTCCTACGAGCAGTACTTC. Translation: CTSSHRTVSYEQYF.

V gene TRBV6-1 combines with J gene TRBJ1-5; D not resolved. The CDR3 runs 16 residues. CDR1 MNHNS and CDR2 SASEGT come from the germline V gene. The V and J ends lost 2 bases and 4 bases respectively, with 15 bases between them. The CDR3 DNA follows: TGTGCCAGCAGTGAATTGGAGGGCAGCTTTAATCAGCCCCAGCATTTT. This translates into CASSELEGSFNQPQHF.

The chain is built from TRBV5-1 and TRBJ1-1, with D tentatively TRBD1 (5 bases). Germline loops: CDR1 SGHRS, CDR2 YFSETQ. Deletions cut 5 bases from V and 0 bases from J, with 14 bases between. This CDR3 contains 15 residues. The CDR3 is CASSEGTTLNTEAFF. DNA of the CDR3: TGCGCCAGCAGTGAGGGGACCACCCTGAACACTGAAGCTTTCTTT.

This clonotype came up once. The V and J genes are TRBV20-1 and TRBJ2-7, with 10 bases matching TRBD2. Per the germline V gene, CDR1 is DFQATT and CDR2 is SNEGSKA (reference sequence). The CDR3 spans 15 residues. V dropped 0 bases and J dropped 3; count of bases not matched to a gene: 5. The CDR3 loop reads CSARDRTSGVYEQYF. CDR3 sequence (DNA): TGCAGTGCTAGAGATCGTACTAGCGGGGTCTACGAGCAGTACTTC.

This clonotype was recorded a few times. The genes are TRBV2 and TRBJ2-5, with D possibly matching TRBD1 (6 bases). The end of the DNA fits TRBJ2-7 better, so the J call may be wrong. Per the germline V gene, CDR1 is SNHLY and CDR2 is FYNNEI. The CDR3 is 14 amino acids. Written as DNA, the CDR3 is TGTGCCAGCAGTAGGGTGACAGGTCTCGACGAGCAGTACTTC. Translated: CASSRVTGLDEQYF.

The V and J genes are TRBV12-3 or TRBV12-4 and TRBJ2-1, with 8 bases matching TRBD2. J lost 1 base, V lost 6 bases, and 8 bases had no gene match. The CDR3 is 16 residues long. DNA of the CDR3: TGTGCCAGCAGGCTAGCGGGTAATCCGTCCTACAATGAGCAGTTCTTC. Residues: CASRLAGNPSYNEQFF.